This TCR beta chain was captured by sequencing in a study of blood T cell repertoires in COVID-19. The repertoire was sequenced with immunoSEQ multiplex PCR; TCRdb's copy has only in-frame clones and lacks some. The sample has tens of thousands of clones; roughly 81% are singletons. V was clipped by 4 bases and J by 1 base; unmatched bases: 4. CDR3 length: 15 amino acids. The germline gives CDR1 SGHRS, CDR2 YFSETQ. The clonotype originates from a man aged 80 or over with COVID-19, enrolled during active disease. The rearrangement links TRBV5-1 to TRBJ2-2; TRBD1 aligns across 7 bases. Material: peripheral blood. This CDR3 is CASSPDRRNTGELFF. DNA for the CDR3: TGCGCCAGCAGCCCGGACAGGAGGAACACCGGGGAGCTGTTTTTT. The entire variable domain, with the rest obtained from reference TRBV5-1 and TRBJ2-2, is as follows: KAGVTQTPRYLIKTRGQQVTLSCSPISGHRSVSWYQQTPGQGLQFLFEYFSETQRNKGNFPGRFSGRQFSNSRSEMNVSTLELGDSALYLCASSPDRRNTGELFFGEGSRLTVL.